This T cell receptor beta chain was identified during a study of T cell responses to AZD1222 COVID-19 vaccine. Germline values: CDR1 SGHRS, CDR2 YFSETQ. V lost 5 bases and J 0 bases, leaving 17 bases between the germline ends. The CDR3 loop spans 16 amino acids. Clones were sequenced by immunoSEQ multiplex PCR, and TCRdb holds only the in-frame ones, with some missing. Of around 130,000 clones in the sample, around nine tenths were seen once. Comments on this clone: The antigen remains unidentified.

Study-level findings and limits: The donor group comprised mostly white British people and more females; the analysis possibly underestimated clonal diversity. Dominant CD4 TCR responses targeted spike regions 160-218 and 743-854. After the peak T cell response, and only then, were repertoires sampled.

The sample in question was peripheral blood, obtained 28 days after the second AZD1222 dose. The source of this sequence is an adult who received the AZD1222 COVID-19 vaccine. The genes are TRBV5-1 and TRBJ1-1, with D unclear. The CDR3, as DNA: TGCGCCAGCAGGAACACGTACCCTGGTATGAACACTGAAGCTTTCTTT. Amino acid sequence: CASRNTYPGMNTEAFF.